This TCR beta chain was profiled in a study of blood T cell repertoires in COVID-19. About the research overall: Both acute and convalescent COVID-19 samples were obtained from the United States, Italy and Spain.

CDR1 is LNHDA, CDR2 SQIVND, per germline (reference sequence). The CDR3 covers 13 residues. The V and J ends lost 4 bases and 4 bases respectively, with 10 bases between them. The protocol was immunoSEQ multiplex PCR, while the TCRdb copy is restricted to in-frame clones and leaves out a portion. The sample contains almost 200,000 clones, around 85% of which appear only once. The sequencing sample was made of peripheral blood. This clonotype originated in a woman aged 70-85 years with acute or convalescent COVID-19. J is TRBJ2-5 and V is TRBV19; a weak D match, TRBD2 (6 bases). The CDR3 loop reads CASSSQGGETQYF. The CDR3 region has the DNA TGTGCCAGTAGTAGTCAGGGAGGAGAGACCCAGTACTTC.